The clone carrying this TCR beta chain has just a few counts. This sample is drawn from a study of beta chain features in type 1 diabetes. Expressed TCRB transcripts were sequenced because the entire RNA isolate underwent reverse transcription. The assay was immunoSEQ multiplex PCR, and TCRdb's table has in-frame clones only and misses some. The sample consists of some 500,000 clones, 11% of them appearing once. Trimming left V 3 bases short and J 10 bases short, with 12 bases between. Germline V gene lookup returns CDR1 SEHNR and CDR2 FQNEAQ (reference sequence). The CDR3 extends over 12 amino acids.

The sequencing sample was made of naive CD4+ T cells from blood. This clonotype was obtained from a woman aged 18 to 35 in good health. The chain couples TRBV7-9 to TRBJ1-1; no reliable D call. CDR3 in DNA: TGTGCCAGCAGCTTTGAACGGTTGAGAGCTTTCTTT. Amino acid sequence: CASSFERLRAFF.